Listed below are T cell receptor beta chains from one sample, sequenced in a study of shared T cell receptors in the human thymus. The method was immunoSEQ multiplex PCR; TCRdb's version includes in-frame clones alone and lacks a portion of them. The sample contains over 350,000 clones, 85% to 95% of which appear only once. The sample taken for sequencing was thymocytes. The receptor set was obtained from a human donor. Each CDR3 is given with its conserved first and last residue. A D gene is named only where the DNA matches it firmly. Clone size is not always given. Where it is, it says once, few, many or a class for expanded clones.

v_call	d_call	j_call	clone_size	cdr3_aa	cdr3_nt
TRBV18	.	TRBJ1-2	.	CASSPSRENYGYTF	TGTGCCAGCTCACCATCTCGGGAGAACTATGGCTACACCTTC
TRBV20-1	.	TRBJ1-2	few	CSARVLSGTF	TGCAGTGCTAGAGTACTTTCCGGCACCTTC
TRBV16	.	TRBJ1-5	.	CASSQSGTGRQPQHF	TGTGCCAGCAGCCAATCGGGTACGGGCCGTCAGCCCCAGCATTTT
TRBV28	TRBD1	TRBJ1-1	.	CASSLCATGDTEAFF	TGTGCCAGCAGTTTATGCGCGACAGGGGACACTGAAGCTTTCTTT
TRBV6-6	TRBD1	TRBJ2-7	.	CASSYSSDRGEQYF	TGTGCCAGCAGTTACTCGTCGGACAGGGGCGAGCAGTACTTC
TRBV28	.	TRBJ1-1	few	CASSLWAGNTEAFF	TGTGCCAGCAGTTTATGGGCCGGGAACACTGAAGCTTTCTTT
TRBV30	TRBD2	TRBJ2-7	.	CAWSGKREQDEQYF	TGTGCCTGGAGTGGAAAGCGGGAGCAGGACGAGCAGTACTTC
TRBV6-1	TRBD2	TRBJ2-5	.	CASSAIPGTSVETQYF	TGTGCCAGCAGTGCGATCCCTGGGACTAGTGTCGAGACCCAGTACTTC
TRBV7-2	TRBD2	TRBJ2-1	.	CASSRPGLGIYEQFF	TGTGCCAGCAGCCGGCCGGGACTAGGAATCTATGAGCAGTTCTTC
TRBV13	TRBD1	TRBJ1-2	.	CASSRPGTGYGGPDGYTF	TGTGCCAGCAGCCGCCCCGGGACAGGGTATGGTGGCCCCGATGGCTACACCTTC
TRBV7-6	TRBD1	TRBJ1-1	.	CASSPKRTGFGTEAFF	TGTGCCAGCAGCCCCAAGAGGACAGGGTTTGGCACTGAAGCTTTCTTT
TRBV16	TRBD1	TRBJ1-1	.	CASSPGQGMNTEAFF	TGTGCCAGCAGCCCGGGACAGGGGATGAACACTGAAGCTTTCTTT
TRBV27	.	TRBJ2-1	once	CASSLASDRDINEQFF	TGTGCCAGCAGTTTAGCTAGCGATCGTGACATTAATGAGCAGTTCTTC
TRBV28	.	TRBJ1-2	.	CASSHQGTYGYTF	TGTGCCAGCAGTCACCAGGGGACCTATGGCTACACCTTC
TRBV28	.	TRBJ2-1	.	CASSLRGSHNEQFF	TGTGCCAGCAGTTTACGGGGGTCCCACAATGAGCAGTTCTTC
TRBV19	.	TRBJ2-1	.	CASSASSGDEQFF	TGTGCCAGTAGTGCATCTAGTGGCGATGAGCAGTTCTTC
TRBV2	.	TRBJ1-3	once	CASTERAGGSGNTIYF	TGTGCCAGCACCGAACGGGCGGGGGGCTCTGGAAACACCATATATTTT
TRBV7-6	TRBD1	TRBJ2-7	.	CASSPDRGYEQYF	TGTGCCAGCAGCCCCGACAGGGGGTACGAGCAGTACTTC